The clone carrying this TCR beta chain occurred a few times. Its antigen remains unknown. The sample comes from a study of blood T cells in healthy people across ages. Study results and limitations: Estimates of diversity drawn from one million T cells were considered underestimates.

Per germline, CDR1 DFQATT and CDR2 SNEGSKA (reference sequence). This CDR3 has 15 residues. Trimming pared 0 bases from V and 0 bases from J, leaving 9 bases between. There were healthy Caucasian individuals from Russia, aged about 6 to 90, serving as donors. Per individual sample, total RNA of at least 5 micrograms was extracted. The second PCR ran about 6 to 12 cycles with a sample-barcoded 5' primer and J-beta primers. No fewer than 3 million CDR3-containing paired-end reads came from each sample. Each CDR3 protein is one row after TCRdb ran MiXCR on the 5' RACE reads. The sample carries some 730,000 distinct CDR3 sequences, 20% to 25% recorded once.

The clonotype was recovered from a man in his 70s in good health. The V and J genes are TRBV20-1 and TRBJ2-1; D call uncertain. The sample taken for sequencing was blood. The CDR3 is CSARDSASSYNEQFF. The CDR3 DNA follows: TGCAGTGCTAGAGACAGCGCGAGCTCCTACAATGAGCAGTTCTTC.